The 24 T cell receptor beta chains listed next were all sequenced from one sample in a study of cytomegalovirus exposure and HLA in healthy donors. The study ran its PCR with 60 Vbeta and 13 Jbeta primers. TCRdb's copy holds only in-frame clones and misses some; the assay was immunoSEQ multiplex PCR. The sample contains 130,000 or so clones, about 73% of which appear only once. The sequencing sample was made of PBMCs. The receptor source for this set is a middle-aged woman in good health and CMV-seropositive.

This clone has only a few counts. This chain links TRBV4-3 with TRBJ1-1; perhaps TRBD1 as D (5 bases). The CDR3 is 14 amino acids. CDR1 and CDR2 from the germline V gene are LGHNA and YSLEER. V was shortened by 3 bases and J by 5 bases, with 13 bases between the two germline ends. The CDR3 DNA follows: TGCGCCAGCAGCCAGACAGCTTGGGGAACTGAAGCTTTCTTT. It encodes CASSQTAWGTEAFF.

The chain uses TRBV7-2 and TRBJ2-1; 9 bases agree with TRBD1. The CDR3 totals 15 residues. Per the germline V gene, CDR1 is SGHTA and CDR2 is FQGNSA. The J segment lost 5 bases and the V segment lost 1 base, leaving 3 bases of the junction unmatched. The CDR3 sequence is CASSLDRGRNNEQFF. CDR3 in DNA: TGTGCCAGCAGCTTAGACAGGGGGCGCAACAATGAGCAGTTCTTC.

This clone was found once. In DNA form, the CDR3 reads TGTGCCAGCAGTTTACGTCCCAGATCCGGCAATCAGCCCCAGCATTTT. It codes for CASSLRPRSGNQPQHF. The chain employs TRBV28 and TRBJ1-5; D unclear. V lost 2 bases and J 2 bases, leaving 13 bases between the germline ends. CDR3 size: 16 residues. Germline V gene sequence: CDR1 MDHEN, CDR2 SYDVKM.

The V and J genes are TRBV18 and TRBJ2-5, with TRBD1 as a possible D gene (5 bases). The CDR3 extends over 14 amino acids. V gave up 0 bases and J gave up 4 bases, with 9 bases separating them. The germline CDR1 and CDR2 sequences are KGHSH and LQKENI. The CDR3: CASSPPGQRETQYF. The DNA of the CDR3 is TGTGCCAGCTCACCACCGGGGCAGAGAGAGACCCAGTACTTC.

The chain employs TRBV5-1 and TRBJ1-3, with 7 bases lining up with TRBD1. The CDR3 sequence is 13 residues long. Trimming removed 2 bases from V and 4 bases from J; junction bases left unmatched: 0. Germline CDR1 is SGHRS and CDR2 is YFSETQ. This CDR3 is CASSLQGGNTIYF. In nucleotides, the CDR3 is TGCGCCAGCAGCTTACAGGGGGGAAACACCATATATTTT. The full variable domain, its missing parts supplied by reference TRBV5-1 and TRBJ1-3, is KAGVTQTPRYLIKTRGQQVTLSCSPISGHRSVSWYQQTPGQGLQFLFEYFSETQRNKGNFPGRFSGRQFSNSRSEMNVSTLELGDSALYLCASSLQGGNTIYFGEGSWLTVV.

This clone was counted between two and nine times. CDR3 sequence reads: CASSQDLGTSEKLFF. The DNA of the CDR3 is TGCGCCAGCAGCCAGGACCTGGGGACAAGCGAAAAACTGTTTTTT. The V gene is TRBV5-1, the J gene TRBJ1-4, with D tentatively TRBD1 (6 bases). Looked up from germline, CDR1 is SGHRS and CDR2 is YFSETQ. The CDR3 totals 15 residues. V was cut by 4 bases and J by 8 bases, with 18 bases left in between.

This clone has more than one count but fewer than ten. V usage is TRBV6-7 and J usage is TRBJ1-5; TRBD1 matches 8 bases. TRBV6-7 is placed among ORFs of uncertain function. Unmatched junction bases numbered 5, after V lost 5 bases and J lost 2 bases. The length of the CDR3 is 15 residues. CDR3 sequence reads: CASSGLQGGNQPQHF. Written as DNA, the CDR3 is TGTGCCAGCAGTGGGTTACAGGGGGGCAATCAGCCCCAGCATTTT.

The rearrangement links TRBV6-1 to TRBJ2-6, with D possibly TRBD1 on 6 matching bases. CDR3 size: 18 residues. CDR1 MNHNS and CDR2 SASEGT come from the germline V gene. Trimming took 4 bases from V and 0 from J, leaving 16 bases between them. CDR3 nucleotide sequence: TGTGCCAGCAGTGTTTACAGGGAAATCCTCTCTGGGGCCAACGTCCTGACTTTC. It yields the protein CASSVYREILSGANVLTF.

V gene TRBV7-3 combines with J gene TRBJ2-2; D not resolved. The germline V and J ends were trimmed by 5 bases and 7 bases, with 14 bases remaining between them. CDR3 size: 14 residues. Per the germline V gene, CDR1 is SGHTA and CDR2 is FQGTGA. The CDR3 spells CASSTDLVGGELFF. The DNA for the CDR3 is TGTGCCAGCAGCACCGACTTGGTTGGCGGGGAGCTGTTTTTT.

Written as DNA, the CDR3 is TGCGCCAGCAGCCAAAACCCGAGTCGGAGCCAAGATTACGAAAAACTGTTTTTT. Translated: CASSQNPSRSQDYEKLFF. The chain has TRBV4-1 and TRBJ1-4; D is uncertain. The CDR3 spans 18 residues. CDR1 is MGHRA and CDR2 is YSYEKL in the germline V gene. The V end lost 2 bases, the J end lost 8 bases, and 24 bases lay between the germline ends.

CDR3 bases: TGTGCCAGTGCCTCCATAGCGGGAGCGCATGAGCAGTACTTC. Amino acids: CASASIAGAHEQYF. The chain has TRBV19 and TRBJ2-7; TRBD2 agrees at 9 bases. V shed 8 bases, J shed 7 bases, and the junction held 12 bases outside the gene matches. This CDR3 comprises 14 residues. Germline CDR1 reads LNHDA; CDR2 reads SQIVND (reference sequence).

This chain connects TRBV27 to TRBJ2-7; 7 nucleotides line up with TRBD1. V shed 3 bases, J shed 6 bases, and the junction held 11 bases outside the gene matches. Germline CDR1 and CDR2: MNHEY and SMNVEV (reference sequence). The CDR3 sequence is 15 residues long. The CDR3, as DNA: TGTGCCAGCAGTTTTTCGGTCCAGGGGGAGCGCGAGCAGTACTTC. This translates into CASSFSVQGEREQYF.

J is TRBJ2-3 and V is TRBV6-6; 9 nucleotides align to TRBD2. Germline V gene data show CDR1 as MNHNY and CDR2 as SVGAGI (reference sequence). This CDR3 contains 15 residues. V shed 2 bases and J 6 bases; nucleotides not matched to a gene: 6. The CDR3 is CASSYLAGKGDTQYF. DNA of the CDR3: TGTGCCAGCAGTTACCTAGCGGGAAAGGGTGATACGCAGTATTTT.

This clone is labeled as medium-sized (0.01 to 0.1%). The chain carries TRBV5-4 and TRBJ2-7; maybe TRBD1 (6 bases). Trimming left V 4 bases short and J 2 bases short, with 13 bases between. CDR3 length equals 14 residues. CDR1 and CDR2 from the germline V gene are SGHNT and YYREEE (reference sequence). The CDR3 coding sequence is TGTGCCAGCAGCCGGGGACAACATCCCTACGAGCAGTACTTC. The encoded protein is CASSRGQHPYEQYF.

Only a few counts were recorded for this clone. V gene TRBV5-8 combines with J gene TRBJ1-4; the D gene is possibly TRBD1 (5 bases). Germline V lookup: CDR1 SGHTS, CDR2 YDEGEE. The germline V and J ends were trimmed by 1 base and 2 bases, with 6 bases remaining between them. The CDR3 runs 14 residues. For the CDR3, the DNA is TGTGCCAGCAGCTTGCACAGGACTAATGAAAAACTGTTTTTT. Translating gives CASSLHRTNEKLFF.

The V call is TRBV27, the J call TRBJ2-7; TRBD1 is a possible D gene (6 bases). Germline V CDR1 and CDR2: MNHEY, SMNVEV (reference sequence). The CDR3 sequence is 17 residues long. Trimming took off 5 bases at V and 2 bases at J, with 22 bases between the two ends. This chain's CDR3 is CASSIQGTPSGTYEQYF. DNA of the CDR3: TGTGCCAGCAGTATACAGGGCACCCCTTCCGGCACCTACGAGCAGTACTTC.

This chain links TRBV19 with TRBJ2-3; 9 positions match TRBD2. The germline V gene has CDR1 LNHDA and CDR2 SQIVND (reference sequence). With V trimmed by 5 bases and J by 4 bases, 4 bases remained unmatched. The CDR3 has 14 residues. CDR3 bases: TGTGCCAGTAGTCCGCGGGAGGGCGCAGATACGCAGTATTTT. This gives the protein CASSPREGADTQYF.

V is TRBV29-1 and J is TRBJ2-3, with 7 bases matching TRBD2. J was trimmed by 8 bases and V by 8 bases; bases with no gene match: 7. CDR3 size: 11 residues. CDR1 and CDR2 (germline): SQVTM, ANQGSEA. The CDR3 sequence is CSSRGDGTQYF. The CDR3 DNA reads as TGCAGCTCCCGGGGGGACGGTACGCAGTATTTT.

The CDR3 region has the DNA TGTGCCAGCAGTCCACCCCAGGGGTTAAGGGAGCTGTTTTTT. Translated, it gives CASSPPQGLRELFF. The gene calls are TRBV28 and TRBJ2-2; D might be TRBD1 (6 bases). Trimming cost V 5 bases and J 9 bases, with 16 bases left between them. The CDR3 length is 14 residues. Germline-derived CDR1 and CDR2 are MDHEN and SYDVKM.

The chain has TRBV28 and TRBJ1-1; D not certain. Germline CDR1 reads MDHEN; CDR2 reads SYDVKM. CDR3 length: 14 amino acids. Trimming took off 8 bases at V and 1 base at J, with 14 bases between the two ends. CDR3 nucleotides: TGTGCCAGCGGAAGGAGGAACCGGAACACTGAAGCTTTCTTT. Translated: CASGRRNRNTEAFF. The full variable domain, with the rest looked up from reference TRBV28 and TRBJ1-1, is DVKVTQSSRYLVKRTGEKVFLECVQDMDHENMFWYRQDPGLGLRLIYFSYDVKMKEKGDIPEGYSVSREKKERFSLILESASTNQTSMYLCASGRRNRNTEAFFGQGTRLTVV.

The CDR3 region has the DNA TGCGCCAGCAGACGCGGACAGGGGGGAATCGGAAACACTGAAGCTTTCTTT. Translation gives CASRRGQGGIGNTEAFF. The chain carries TRBV4-1 and TRBJ1-1; 10 bases fit TRBD1. The trim removed 6 bases at V and 2 bases at J, leaving 12 bases unmatched. CDR1 is MGHRA and CDR2 is YSYEKL in the germline V gene. The CDR3 sequence is 17 residues long.

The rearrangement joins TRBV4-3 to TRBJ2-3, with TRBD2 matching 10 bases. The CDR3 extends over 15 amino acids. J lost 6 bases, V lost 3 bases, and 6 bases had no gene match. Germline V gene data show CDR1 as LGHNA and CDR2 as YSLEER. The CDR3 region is CASSQFSGGWDTQYF. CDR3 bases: TGCGCCAGCAGCCAGTTTAGCGGGGGGTGGGATACGCAGTATTTT.

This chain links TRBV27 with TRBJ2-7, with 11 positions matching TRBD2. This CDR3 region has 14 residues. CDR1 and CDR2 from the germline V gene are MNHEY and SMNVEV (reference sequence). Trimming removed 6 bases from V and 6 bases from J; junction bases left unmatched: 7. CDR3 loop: CASRSASGRFEQYF. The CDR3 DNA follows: TGTGCCAGCAGGTCGGCTAGCGGGAGGTTCGAGCAGTACTTC.

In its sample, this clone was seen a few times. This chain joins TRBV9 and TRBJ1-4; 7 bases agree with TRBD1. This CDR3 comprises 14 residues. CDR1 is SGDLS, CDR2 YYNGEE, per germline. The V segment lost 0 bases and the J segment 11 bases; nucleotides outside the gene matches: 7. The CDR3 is CASSVGQGVGKLFF. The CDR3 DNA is TGTGCCAGCAGCGTAGGCCAGGGGGTAGGGAAACTGTTTTTT.